This T cell receptor (beta chain) comes out of a study of blood T cell repertoires in COVID-19. Looking at the study overall: The study drew acute and convalescent COVID-19 samples from the United States, Italy and Spain. In each case, the material was cDNA or gDNA derived from T cells, B-cell-depleted T cells, or PBMCs.

The method was immunoSEQ multiplex PCR; TCRdb's version includes in-frame clones alone and lacks a portion of them. The profile shows roughly 210,000 clones, around 84% of them singletons. Sequenced material: peripheral blood. The clonotype originates from a woman aged 80 or over with COVID-19, enrolled during active disease.

The CDR3 DNA sequence: TGTGCCAGCAGCCCAGGGGCCTCTGGAAACACCATATATTTT. Translating gives CASSPGASGNTIYF. This chain connects TRBV14 to TRBJ1-3; D might be TRBD1 (6 bases). This CDR3 is 14 amino acids long. Germline CDR1 SGHDN, CDR2 FVKESK. V lost 4 bases, J lost 0 bases, and 7 bases lay in between.